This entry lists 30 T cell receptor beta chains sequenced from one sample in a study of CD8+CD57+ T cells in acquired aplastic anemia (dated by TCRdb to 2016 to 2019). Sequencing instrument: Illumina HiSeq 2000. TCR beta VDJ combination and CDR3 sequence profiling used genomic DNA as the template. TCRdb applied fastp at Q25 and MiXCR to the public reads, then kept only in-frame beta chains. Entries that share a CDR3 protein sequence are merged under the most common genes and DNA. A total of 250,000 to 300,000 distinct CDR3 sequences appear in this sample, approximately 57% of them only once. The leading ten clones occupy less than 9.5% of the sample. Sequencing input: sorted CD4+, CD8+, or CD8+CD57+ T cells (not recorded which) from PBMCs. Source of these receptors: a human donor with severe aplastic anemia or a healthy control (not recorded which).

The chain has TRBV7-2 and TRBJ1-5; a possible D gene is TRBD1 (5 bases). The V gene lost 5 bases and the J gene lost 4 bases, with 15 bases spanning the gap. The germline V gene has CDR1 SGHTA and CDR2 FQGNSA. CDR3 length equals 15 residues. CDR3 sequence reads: CASSPLGAGNQPQHF. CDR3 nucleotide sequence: TGTGCCAGCAGCCCCCTAGGGGCAGGGAATCAGCCCCAGCATTTT.

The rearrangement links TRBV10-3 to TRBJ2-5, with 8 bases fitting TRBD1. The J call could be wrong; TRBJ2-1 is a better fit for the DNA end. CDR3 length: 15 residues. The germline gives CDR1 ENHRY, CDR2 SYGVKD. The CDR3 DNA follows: TGTGCCATCAGTGAGGACAGGGGACAAAGGGATGAGCAGTTCTTC. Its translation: CAISEDRGQRDEQFF.

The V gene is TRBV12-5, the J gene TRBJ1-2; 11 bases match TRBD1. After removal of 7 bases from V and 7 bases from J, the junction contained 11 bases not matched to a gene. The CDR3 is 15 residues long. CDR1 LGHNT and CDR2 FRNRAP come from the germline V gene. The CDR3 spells CASAPDRGLICGYTF. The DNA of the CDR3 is TGTGCTAGTGCCCCGGACAGGGGGCTTATCTGTGGCTACACCTTC.

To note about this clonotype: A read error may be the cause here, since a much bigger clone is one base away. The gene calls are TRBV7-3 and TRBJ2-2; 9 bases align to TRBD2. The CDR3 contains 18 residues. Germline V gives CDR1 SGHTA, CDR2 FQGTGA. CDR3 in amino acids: CASSPSGGGGARTGGLFF. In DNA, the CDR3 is TGTGCCAGCAGCCCATCGGGGGGCGGGGGGGCTCGAACCGGGGGGCTGTTTTTT.

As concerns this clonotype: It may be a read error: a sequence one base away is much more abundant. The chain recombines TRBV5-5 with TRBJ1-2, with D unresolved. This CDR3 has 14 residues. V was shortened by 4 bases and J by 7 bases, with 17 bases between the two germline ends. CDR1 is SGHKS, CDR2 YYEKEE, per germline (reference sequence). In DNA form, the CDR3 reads TGTGCCAGCAGCCCCTTGACCCTCAGCGTTGGCTACACCTTC. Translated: CASSPLTLSVGYTF.

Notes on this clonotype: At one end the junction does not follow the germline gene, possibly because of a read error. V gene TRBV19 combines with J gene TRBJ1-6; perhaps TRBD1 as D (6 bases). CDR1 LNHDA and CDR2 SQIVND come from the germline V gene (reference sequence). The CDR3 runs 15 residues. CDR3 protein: CATSTGGDGGSPLHF. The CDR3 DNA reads TGTGCCACTAGTACCGGGGGCGACGGAGGTTCACCCCTCCACTTT.

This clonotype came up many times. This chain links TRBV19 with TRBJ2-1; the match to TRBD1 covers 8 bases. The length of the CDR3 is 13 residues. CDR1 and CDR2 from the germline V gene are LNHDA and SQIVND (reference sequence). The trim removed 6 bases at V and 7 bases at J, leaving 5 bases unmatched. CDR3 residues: CASSRQGRNEQFF. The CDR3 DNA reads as TGTGCCAGTAGCCGACAGGGGAGGAATGAGCAGTTCTTC.

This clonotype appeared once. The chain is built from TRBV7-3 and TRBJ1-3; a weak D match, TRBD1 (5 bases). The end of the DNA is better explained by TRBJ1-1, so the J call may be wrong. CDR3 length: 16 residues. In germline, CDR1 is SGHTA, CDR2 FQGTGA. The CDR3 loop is CASSSGTQERVTEAFF. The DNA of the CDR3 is TGTGCCAGCAGCTCCGGGACCCAAGAGCGTGTCACTGAAGCTTTCTTT.

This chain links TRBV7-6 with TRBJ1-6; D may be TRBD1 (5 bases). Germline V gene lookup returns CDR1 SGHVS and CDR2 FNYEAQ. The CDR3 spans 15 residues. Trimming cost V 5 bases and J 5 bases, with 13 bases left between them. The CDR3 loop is CASSQPGLNNSPLHF. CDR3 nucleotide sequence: TGTGCCAGCAGCCAACCGGGACTCAATAATTCACCCCTCCACTTT.

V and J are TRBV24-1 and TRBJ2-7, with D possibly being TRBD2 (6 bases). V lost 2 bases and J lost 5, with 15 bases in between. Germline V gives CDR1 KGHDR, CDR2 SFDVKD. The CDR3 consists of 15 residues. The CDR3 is CATSDSVGEVDEQYF. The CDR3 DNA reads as TGTGCCACCAGTGATTCCGTCGGGGAGGTGGACGAGCAGTACTTC.

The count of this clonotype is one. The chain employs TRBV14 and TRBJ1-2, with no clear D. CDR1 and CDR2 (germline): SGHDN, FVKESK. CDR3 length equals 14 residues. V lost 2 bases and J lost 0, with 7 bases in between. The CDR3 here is CASSQRLANYGYTF. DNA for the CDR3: TGTGCCAGCAGCCAACGTCTAGCTAACTATGGCTACACCTTC.

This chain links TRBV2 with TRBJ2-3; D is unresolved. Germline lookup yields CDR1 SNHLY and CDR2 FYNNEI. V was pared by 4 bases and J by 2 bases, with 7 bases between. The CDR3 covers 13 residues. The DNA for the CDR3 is TGTGCCAGCAGTGGTGTCCCCACAGATACGCAGTATTTT. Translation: CASSGVPTDTQYF.

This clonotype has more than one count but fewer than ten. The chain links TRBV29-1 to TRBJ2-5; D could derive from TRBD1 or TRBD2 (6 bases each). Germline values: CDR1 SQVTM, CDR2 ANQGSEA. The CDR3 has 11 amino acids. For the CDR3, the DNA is TGCGTCCGACGGGGGCGTGAGACCCAGTACTTC. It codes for CVRRGRETQYF.

The CDR3 here is CASCLGGGLSGANVLTF. In DNA form, the CDR3 reads TGTGCCAGCTGCCTGGGGGGGGGCTTGTCTGGGGCCAACGTCCTGACTTTC. V and J are TRBV28 and TRBJ2-6, with a weak D call TRBD2 (7 bases). The CDR3 is made up of 17 amino acids. Germline CDR1 MDHEN, CDR2 SYDVKM. Trimming took off 8 bases at V and 1 base at J, with 18 bases between the two ends.

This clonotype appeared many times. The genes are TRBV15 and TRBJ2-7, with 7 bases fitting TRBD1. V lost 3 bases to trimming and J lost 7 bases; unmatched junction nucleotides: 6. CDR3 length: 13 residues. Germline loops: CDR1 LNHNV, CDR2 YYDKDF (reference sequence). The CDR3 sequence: CATSRSTGLEQYF. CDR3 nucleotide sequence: TGTGCCACCAGCAGGTCGACAGGGCTAGAGCAGTACTTC.

The CDR3 reads CASSASGTSASYYEQYF. As DNA, the CDR3 is TGTGCCAGCAGCGCGTCCGGGACTAGCGCTTCTTACTACGAGCAGTACTTC. V and J are TRBV9 and TRBJ2-7; 10 positions agree with TRBD2. The CDR3 is made up of 17 amino acids. Trimming cost V 3 bases and J 3 bases; bases outside gene matches: 12. The germline CDR1 and CDR2 sequences are SGDLS and YYNGEE.

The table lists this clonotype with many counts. CDR3 nucleotides: TGTGCCAGCAGCTTAGGAAGGGGAAGGTCCTATGGCTACACCTTC. Protein sequence: CASSLGRGRSYGYTF. The genes are TRBV7-8 and TRBJ1-2, with D possibly TRBD1 on 5 matching bases. Trimming stripped 1 base from V and 4 bases from J, with 13 bases between. This CDR3 comprises 15 residues. Per germline, CDR1 SGHVS and CDR2 FQNEAQ.

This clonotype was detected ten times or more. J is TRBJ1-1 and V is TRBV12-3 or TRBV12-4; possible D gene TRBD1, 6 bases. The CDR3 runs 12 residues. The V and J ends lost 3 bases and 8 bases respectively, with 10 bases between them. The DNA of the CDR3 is TGTGCCAGCAGTTTTTCAACAGGGGAAGCTTTCTTT. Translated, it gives CASSFSTGEAFF.

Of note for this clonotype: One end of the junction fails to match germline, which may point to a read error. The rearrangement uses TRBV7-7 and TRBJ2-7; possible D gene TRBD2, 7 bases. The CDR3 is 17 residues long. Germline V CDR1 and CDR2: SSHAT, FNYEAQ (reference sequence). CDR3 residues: CASSRSTGGGGSYERYF. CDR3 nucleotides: TGTGCTAGCAGCCGCTCAACGGGGGGCGGGGGTTCCTACGAGCGGTACTTC.

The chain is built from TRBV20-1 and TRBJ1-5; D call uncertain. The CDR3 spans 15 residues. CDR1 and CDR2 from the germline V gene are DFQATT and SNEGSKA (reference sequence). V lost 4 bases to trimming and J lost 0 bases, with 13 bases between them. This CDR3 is CSAKDGTYSNQPQHF. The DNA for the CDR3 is TGCAGTGCTAAGGACGGAACTTATAGCAATCAGCCCCAGCATTTT.

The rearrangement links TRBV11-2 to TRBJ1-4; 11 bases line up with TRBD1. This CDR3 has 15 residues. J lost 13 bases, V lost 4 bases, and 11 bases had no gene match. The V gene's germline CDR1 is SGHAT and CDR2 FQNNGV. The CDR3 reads CASSSPGQGEALLFF. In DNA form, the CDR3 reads TGTGCCAGCAGCTCTCCGGGACAGGGGGAGGCATTACTGTTTTTT.

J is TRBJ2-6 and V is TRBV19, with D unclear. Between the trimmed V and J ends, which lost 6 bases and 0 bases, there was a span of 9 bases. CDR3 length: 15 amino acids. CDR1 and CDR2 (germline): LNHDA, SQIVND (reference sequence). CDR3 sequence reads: CASRPWGSGANVLTF. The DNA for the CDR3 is TGTGCCAGTAGGCCTTGGGGCTCTGGGGCCAACGTCCTGACTTTC.

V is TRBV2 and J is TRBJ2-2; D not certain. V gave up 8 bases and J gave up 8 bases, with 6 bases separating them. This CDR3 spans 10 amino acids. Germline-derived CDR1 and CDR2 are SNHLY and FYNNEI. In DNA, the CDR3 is TGTGCCAGCGGCACAGGGGAGCTGTTTTTT. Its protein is CASGTGELFF.

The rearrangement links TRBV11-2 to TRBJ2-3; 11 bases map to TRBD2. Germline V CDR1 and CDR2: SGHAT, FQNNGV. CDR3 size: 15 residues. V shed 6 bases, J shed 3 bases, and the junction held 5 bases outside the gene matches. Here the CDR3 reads CASSETSGRTDTQYF. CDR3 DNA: TGTGCCAGCAGTGAAACTAGCGGGAGAACAGATACGCAGTATTTT.

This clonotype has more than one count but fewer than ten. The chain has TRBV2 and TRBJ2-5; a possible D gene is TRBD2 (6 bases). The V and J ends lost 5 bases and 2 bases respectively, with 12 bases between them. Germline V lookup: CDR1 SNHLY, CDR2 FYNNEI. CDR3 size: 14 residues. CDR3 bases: TGTGCCAGCAGTTTAAACGGACTACAAGAGACCCAGTACTTC. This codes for CASSLNGLQETQYF.

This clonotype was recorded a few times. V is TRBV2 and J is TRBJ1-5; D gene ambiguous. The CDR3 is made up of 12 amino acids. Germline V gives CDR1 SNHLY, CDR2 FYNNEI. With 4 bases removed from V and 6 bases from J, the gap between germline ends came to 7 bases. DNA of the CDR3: TGTGCCAGCAGTGTACAGAGTCAGCCCCAGCATTTT. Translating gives CASSVQSQPQHF.

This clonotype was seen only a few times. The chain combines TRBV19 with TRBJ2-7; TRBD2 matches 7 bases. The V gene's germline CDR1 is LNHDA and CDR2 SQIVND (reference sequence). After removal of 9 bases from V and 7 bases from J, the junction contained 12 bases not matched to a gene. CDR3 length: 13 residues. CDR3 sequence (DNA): TGTGCCAGCGGGGAGGGCAGGGAGAGGGAGCAGTACTTC. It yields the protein CASGEGREREQYF.

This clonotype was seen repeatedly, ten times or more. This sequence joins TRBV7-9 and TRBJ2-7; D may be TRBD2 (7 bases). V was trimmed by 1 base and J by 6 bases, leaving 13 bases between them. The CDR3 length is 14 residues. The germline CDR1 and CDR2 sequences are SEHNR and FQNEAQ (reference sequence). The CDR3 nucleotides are TGTGCCAGCAGCTTAGGGCGGGGGCGCAGCGAGCAGTACTTC. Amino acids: CASSLGRGRSEQYF.

In DNA, the CDR3 is TGTGCCAGCAGCGAGGGAGATCCGTTCTGGACAGGGGGGAGCAATGAGCAGTTCTTC. It yields the protein CASSEGDPFWTGGSNEQFF. The rearrangement joins TRBV6-1 to TRBJ2-1; 10 bases align to TRBD1. The CDR3 consists of 19 residues. J was trimmed by 6 bases and V by 6 bases; bases with no gene match: 20. Germline assignment: CDR1 MNHNS and CDR2 SASEGT.

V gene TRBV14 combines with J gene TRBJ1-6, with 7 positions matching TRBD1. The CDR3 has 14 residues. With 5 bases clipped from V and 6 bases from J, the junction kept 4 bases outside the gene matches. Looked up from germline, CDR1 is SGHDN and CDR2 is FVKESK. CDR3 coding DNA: TGTGCCAGCAGCTCCGACAGGGTTAATTCACCCCTCCACTTT. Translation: CASSSDRVNSPLHF.